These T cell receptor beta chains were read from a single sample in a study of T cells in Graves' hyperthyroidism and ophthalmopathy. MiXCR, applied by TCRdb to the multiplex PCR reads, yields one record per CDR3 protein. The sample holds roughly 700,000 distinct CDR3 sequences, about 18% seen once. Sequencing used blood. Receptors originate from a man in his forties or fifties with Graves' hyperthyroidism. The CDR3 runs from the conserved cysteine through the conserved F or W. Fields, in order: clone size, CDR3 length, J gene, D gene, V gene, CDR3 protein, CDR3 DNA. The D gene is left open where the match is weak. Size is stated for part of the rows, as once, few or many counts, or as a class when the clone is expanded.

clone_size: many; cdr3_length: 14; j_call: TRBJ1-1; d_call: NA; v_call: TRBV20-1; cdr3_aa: CSASTRRPNTEAFF; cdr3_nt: TGCAGTGCTTCGACTCGACGGCCGAACACTGAAGCTTTCTTT
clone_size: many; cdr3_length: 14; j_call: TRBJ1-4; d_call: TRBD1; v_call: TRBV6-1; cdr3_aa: CASTNRGPNEKLFF; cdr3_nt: TGTGCCAGCACCAACAGGGGGCCTAATGAAAAACTGTTTTTT
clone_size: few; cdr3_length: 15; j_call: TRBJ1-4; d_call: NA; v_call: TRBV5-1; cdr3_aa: CASSLVGRQNEKLFF; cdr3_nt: TGCGCCAGCAGCTTGGTTGGCAGGCAGAATGAAAAACTGTTTTTT
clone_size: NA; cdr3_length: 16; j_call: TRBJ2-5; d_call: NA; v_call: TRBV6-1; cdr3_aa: CASSRGQGTEGETQYF; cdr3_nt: TGTGCCAGCAGCCGCGGCCAGGGTACGGAGGGGGAGACCCAGTACTTC
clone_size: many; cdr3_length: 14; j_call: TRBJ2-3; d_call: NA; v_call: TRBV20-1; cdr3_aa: CSASLVADTDTQYF; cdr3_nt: TGCAGTGCTTCCTTGGTAGCGGACACAGATACGCAGTATTTT
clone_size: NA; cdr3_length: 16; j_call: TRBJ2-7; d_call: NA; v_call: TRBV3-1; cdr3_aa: CASSQNPRDFSYEQYF; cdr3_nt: TGTGCCAGCAGCCAAAATCCCCGGGACTTCTCCTACGAGCAGTACTTC
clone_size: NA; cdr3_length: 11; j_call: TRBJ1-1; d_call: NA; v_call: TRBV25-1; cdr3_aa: CASSENSEAFF; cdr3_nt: TGTGCCAGCAGTGAAAACAGTGAAGCTTTCTTT
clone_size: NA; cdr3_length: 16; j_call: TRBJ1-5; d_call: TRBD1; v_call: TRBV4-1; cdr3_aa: CASSQDPQGARQPQHF; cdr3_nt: TGCGCCAGCAGCCAAGACCCACAGGGGGCACGTCAGCCCCAGCATTTT
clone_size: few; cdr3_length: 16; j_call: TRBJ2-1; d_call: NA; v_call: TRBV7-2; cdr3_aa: CASSLEMYSNYNEQFF; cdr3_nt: TGTGCCAGCAGCTTAGAGATGTACTCCAACTACAATGAGCAGTTCTTC
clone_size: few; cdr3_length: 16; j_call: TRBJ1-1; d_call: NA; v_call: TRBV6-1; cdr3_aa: CASSDLSTAMNTEAFF; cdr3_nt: TGTGCCAGCAGTGATCTTTCGACAGCTATGAACACTGAAGCTTTCTTT
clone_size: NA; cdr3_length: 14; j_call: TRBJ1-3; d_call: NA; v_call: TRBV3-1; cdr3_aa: CASSLLESGNTIYF; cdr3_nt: TGTGCCAGCAGCCTCTTGGAATCTGGAAACACCATATATTTT
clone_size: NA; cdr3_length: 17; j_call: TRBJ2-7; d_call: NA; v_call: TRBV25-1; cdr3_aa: CASSEGIMPGPSYEQYF; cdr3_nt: TGTGCCAGCAGTGAAGGGATTATGCCGGGACCGAGCTACGAGCAGTACTTC
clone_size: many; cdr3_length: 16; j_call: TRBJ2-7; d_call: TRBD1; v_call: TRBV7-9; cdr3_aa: CASSPGPDRGRWEQYF; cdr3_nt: TGTGCCAGCAGCCCAGGCCCGGACAGGGGGCGTTGGGAGCAGTACTTC
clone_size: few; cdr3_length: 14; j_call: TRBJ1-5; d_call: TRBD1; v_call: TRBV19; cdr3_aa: CASSIRGLHQPQHF; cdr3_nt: TGTGCCAGTAGTATCAGGGGGCTCCATCAGCCCCAGCATTTT
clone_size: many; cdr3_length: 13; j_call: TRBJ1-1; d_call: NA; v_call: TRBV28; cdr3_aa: CASSGPGPTEAFF; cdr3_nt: TGTGCCAGCAGTGGCCCGGGCCCCACTGAAGCTTTCTTT
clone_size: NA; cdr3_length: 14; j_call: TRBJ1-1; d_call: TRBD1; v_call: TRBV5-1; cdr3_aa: CTSSFTGGVTEAFF; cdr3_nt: TGCACCAGCAGCTTTACAGGGGGTGTAACTGAAGCTTTCTTT
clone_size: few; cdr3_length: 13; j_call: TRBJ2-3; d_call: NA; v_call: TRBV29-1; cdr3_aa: CSVEAGYTDTQYF; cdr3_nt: TGCAGCGTTGAAGCCGGGTACACAGATACGCAGTATTTT
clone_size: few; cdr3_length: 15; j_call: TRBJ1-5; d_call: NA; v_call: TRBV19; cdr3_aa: CASSPGTISIQPQHF; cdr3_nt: TGTGCCAGTAGTCCCGGGACAATATCTATTCAGCCCCAGCATTTT
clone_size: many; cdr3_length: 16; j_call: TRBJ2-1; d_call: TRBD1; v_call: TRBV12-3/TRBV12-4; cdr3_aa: CASSLVPGGSRNEQFF; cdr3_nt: TGTGCCAGCAGTTTAGTTCCAGGGGGCAGTCGGAATGAGCAGTTCTTC
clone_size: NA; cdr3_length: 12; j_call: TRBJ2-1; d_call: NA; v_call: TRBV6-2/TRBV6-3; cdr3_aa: CASESTYNEQFF; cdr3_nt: TGTGCCAGCGAAAGCACGTACAATGAGCAGTTCTTC
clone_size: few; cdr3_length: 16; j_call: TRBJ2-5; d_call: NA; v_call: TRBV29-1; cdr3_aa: CSVDSEGGRIGETQYF; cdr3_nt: TGCAGCGTTGATTCTGAAGGGGGTCGAATTGGGGAGACCCAGTACTTC
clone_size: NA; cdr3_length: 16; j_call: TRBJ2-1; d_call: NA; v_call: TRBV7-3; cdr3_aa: CASSVGTLGAYNEQFF; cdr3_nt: TGTGCCAGCAGCGTAGGGACACTGGGTGCCTACAATGAGCAGTTCTTC
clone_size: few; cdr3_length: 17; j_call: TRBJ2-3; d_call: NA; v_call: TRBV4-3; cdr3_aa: CASSQGTSQTSTDTQYF; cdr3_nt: TGCGCCAGCAGCCAAGGGACTTCCCAAACCTCCACAGATACGCAGTATTTT
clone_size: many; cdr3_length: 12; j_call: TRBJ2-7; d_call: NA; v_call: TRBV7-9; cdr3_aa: CASSLDPGEQYF; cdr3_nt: TGTGCCAGCAGCTTAGATCCCGGCGAGCAGTACTTC
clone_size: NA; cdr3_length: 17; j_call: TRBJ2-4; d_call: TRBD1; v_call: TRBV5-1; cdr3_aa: CASSPGDRGETKNIQYF; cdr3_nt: TGCGCCAGCAGCCCGGGGGACAGGGGGGAGACCAAAAACATTCAGTACTTC
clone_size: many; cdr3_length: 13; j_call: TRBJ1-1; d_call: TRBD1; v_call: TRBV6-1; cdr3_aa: CASSPDRGREAFF; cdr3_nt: TGTGCCAGCAGCCCGGACAGGGGGCGAGAAGCTTTCTTT
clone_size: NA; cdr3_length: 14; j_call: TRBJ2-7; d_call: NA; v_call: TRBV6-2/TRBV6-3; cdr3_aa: CASISTGPTYEQYF; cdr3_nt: TGTGCCAGCATTTCGACAGGACCTACCTACGAGCAGTACTTC
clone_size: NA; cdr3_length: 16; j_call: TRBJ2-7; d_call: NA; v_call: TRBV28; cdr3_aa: CASSFHLRDPSREQYF; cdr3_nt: TGTGCCAGCAGTTTCCACTTACGGGACCCCTCGAGGGAGCAGTACTTC
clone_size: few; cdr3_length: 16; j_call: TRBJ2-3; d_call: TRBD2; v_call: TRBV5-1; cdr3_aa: CASSLDEGGDTDTQYF; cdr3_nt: TGCGCCAGCAGCTTGGATGAGGGAGGGGACACAGATACGCAGTATTTT
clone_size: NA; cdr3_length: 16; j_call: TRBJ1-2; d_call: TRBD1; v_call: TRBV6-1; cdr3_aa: CASSRRTGGYNYGYTF; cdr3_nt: TGTGCCAGCAGTAGACGGACAGGAGGGTATAACTATGGCTACACCTTC
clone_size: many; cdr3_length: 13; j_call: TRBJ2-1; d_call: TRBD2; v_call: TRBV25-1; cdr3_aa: CASGRAPYNEQFF; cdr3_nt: TGTGCCAGCGGGAGGGCCCCTTACAATGAGCAGTTCTTC
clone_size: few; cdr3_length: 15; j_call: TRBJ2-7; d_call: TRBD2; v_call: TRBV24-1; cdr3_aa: CATSEGLAGGGEQYF; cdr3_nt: TGTGCCACCAGTGAAGGACTAGCGGGAGGGGGAGAGCAGTACTTC
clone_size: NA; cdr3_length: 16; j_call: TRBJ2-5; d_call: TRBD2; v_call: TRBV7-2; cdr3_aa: CASSIPGLAGAEAQYF; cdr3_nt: TGTGCCAGCAGCATCCCGGGACTAGCCGGTGCCGAGGCCCAGTACTTC
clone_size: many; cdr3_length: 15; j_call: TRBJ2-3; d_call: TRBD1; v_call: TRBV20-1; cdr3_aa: CSARDWGQGADTQYF; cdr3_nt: TGCAGTGCTAGAGATTGGGGACAGGGGGCAGATACGCAGTATTTT
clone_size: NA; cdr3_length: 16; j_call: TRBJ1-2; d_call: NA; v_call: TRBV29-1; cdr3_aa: CSVEDLFSQGSYGYTF; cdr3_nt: TGCAGCGTTGAAGATCTTTTTAGCCAGGGCTCCTATGGCTACACCTTC
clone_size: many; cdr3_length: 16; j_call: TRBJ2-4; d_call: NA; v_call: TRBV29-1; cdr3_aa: CSVEAKSALAKNIQYF; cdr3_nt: TGCAGCGTTGAGGCTAAGAGTGCCTTGGCCAAAAACATTCAGTACTTC
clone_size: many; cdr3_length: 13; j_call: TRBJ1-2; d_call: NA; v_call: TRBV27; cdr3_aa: CASSFRGTYGYTF; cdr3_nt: TGTGCCAGCAGTTTTCGGGGTACCTATGGCTACACCTTC
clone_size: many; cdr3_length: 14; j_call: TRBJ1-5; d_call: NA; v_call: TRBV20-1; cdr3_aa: CSARWGFFDQPQHF; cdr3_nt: TGCAGTGCCAGATGGGGTTTCTTCGATCAGCCCCAGCATTTT
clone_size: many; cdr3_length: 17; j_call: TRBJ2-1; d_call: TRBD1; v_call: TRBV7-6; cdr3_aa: CASSLASGTGNYNEQFF; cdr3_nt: TGTGCCAGCAGCTTAGCGTCCGGGACAGGGAACTACAATGAGCAGTTCTTC
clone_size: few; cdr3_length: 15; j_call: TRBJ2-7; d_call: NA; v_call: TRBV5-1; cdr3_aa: CASRLRAQGSYEQYF; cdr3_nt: TGCGCCAGCAGACTCCGGGCCCAGGGCTCCTACGAGCAGTACTTC
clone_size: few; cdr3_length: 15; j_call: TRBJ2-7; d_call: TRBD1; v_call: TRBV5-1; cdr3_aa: CASSSGGQGNYEQYF; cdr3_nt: TGCGCCAGCAGCTCCGGAGGACAGGGTAACTACGAGCAGTACTTC
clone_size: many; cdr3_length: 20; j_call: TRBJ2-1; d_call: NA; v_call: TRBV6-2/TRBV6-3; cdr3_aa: CASSYGGALAALSSYNEQFF; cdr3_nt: TGTGCCAGCAGTTACGGGGGGGCCCTAGCGGCCCTGAGCTCCTACAATGAGCAGTTCTTC
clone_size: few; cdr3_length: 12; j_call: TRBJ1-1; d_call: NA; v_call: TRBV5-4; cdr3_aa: CASSWQGTEAFF; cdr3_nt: TGTGCCAGCAGCTGGCAGGGCACTGAAGCTTTCTTT
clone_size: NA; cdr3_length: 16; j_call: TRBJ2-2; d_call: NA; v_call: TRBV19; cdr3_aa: CASSTTTDANTGELFF; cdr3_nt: TGTGCCAGTAGTACCACGACAGACGCGAACACCGGGGAGCTGTTTTTT
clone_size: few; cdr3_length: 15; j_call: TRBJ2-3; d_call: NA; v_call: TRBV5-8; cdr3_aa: CASSPLRLGVDTQYF; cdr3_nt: TGTGCCAGCAGCCCCTTACGTTTGGGGGTCGATACGCAGTATTTT
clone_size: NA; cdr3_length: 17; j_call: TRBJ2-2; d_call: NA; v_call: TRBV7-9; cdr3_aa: CASSPRVSGYGTGELFF; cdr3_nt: TGTGCCAGCAGCCCAAGAGTATCCGGGTACGGCACCGGGGAGCTGTTTTTT
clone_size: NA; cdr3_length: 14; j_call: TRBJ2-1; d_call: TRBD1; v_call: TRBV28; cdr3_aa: CASGRLDRGNEQFF; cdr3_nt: TGTGCCAGCGGAAGATTGGACAGGGGCAATGAGCAGTTCTTC
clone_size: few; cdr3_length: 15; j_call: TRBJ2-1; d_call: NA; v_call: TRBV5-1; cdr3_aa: CASLPDGGPLNEQFF; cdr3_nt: TGCGCCAGCCTCCCAGATGGGGGCCCCCTCAATGAGCAGTTCTTC
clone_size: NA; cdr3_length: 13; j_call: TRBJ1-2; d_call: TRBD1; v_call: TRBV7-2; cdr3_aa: CASSFDRASGYTF; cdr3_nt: TGTGCCAGCAGCTTTGACAGGGCAAGCGGCTACACCTTC
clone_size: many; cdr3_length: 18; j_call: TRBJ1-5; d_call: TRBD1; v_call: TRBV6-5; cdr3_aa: CASSYGTGGGMNNQPQHF; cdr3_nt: TGTGCCAGCAGTTACGGGACAGGGGGCGGGATGAACAATCAGCCCCAGCATTTT
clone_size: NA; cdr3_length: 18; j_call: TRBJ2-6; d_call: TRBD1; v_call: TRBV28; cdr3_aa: CASSTTGTGKSGANVLTF; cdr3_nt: TGTGCCAGCAGTACGACCGGGACAGGGAAGTCTGGGGCCAACGTCCTGACTTTC
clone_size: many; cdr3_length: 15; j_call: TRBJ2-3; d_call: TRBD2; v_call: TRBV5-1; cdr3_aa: CASSPTSGNVDTQYF; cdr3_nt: TGCGCCAGCAGCCCTACTAGCGGGAACGTGGATACGCAGTATTTT
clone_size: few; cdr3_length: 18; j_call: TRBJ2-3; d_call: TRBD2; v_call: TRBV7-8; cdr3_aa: CASSLVRLAGGPRDTQYF; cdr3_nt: TGTGCCAGCAGCTTAGTTCGACTAGCGGGAGGGCCGAGGGATACGCAGTATTTT
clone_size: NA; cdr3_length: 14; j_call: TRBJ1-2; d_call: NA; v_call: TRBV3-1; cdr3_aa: CASSQGGNVFGYTF; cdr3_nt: TGTGCCAGCAGCCAAGGGGGAAATGTTTTTGGCTACACCTTC
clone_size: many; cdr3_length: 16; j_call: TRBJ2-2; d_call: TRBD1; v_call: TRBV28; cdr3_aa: CASNPGTGVGRGELFF; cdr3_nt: TGTGCCAGCAACCCCGGGACAGGGGTCGGTCGCGGGGAGCTGTTTTTT
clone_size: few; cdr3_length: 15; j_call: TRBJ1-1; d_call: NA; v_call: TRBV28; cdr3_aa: CASSPRSEGSTEAFF; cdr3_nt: TGTGCCAGCAGTCCTAGGTCGGAGGGTAGCACTGAAGCTTTCTTT
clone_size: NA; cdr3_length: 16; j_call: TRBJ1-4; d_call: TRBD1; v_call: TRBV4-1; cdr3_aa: CASSKFPGTANEKLFF; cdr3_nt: TGCGCCAGCAGCAAGTTCCCCGGGACAGCTAATGAAAAACTGTTTTTT
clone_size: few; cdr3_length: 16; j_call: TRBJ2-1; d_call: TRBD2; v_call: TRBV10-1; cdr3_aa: CASRDRLAEPEGEQFF; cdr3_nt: TGCGCCAGCAGAGACAGACTAGCGGAGCCAGAGGGTGAGCAGTTCTTC
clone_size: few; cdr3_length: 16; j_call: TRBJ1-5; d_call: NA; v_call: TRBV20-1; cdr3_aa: CSARGSKERVNQPQHF; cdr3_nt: TGCAGTGCTAGGGGGTCCAAGGAAAGGGTCAATCAGCCCCAGCATTTT
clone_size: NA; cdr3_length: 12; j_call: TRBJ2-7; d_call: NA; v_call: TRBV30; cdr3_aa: CAWSAGQSEQYF; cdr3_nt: TGTGCCTGGAGTGCCGGACAGTCCGAGCAGTACTTC